Following are 31 T cell receptor beta chains from one sample sequenced in a study of shared T cell receptors in the human thymus. TCRdb's table, derived via immunoSEQ multiplex PCR, lists solely in-frame clones and lacks some. The repertoire has around 730,000 clones, 75% to 90% of them found once; the top ten carry around 0.0099%. These records were also assigned to another study, of human thymus T cells.

The specimen sequenced was thymocytes. These receptors were taken from a girl in the first two years of life with a congenital heart defect.

The rearrangement joins TRBV28 to TRBJ1-1; a weak D match, TRBD1 (5 bases). In germline, CDR1 is MDHEN, CDR2 SYDVKM. V lost 5 bases, J lost 8 bases, and 9 bases lay in between. This CDR3 comprises 11 residues. CDR3 residues: CASSLRQEAFF. As DNA, the CDR3 is TGTGCCAGCAGTCTTAGACAGGAAGCTTTCTTT.

This chain uses TRBV16 with TRBJ1-1; 7 bases agree with TRBD1. In germline, CDR1 is KGHSY, CDR2 FQNENV. V was clipped by 5 bases and J by 5 bases; unmatched bases: 23. The CDR3 is 19 residues long. CDR3 DNA sequence: TGTGCCAGCAGCAGCCAATCGATTCGATTCGGGACAGCCAAGACTGAAGCTTTCTTT. It is translated as CASSSQSIRFGTAKTEAFF.

The rearrangement joins TRBV5-1 to TRBJ2-1; TRBD2 agrees at 12 bases. Germline CDR1 reads SGHRS; CDR2 reads YFSETQ. The CDR3 loop spans 18 amino acids. V lost 2 bases to trimming and J lost 1 base; unmatched junction nucleotides: 7. The CDR3 here is CASSLGASGGASYNEQFF. In nucleotides, the CDR3 is TGCGCCAGCAGCTTAGGGGCTAGCGGGGGGGCTTCCTACAATGAGCAGTTCTTC.

The rearrangement uses TRBV12-5 and TRBJ1-2, with D possibly being TRBD1 (5 bases). The germline gives CDR1 LGHNT, CDR2 FRNRAP. The CDR3 is made up of 16 amino acids. Between the trimmed V and J ends, which lost 3 bases and 6 bases, there was a span of 20 bases. The CDR3 protein is CASGFFSGRAHDGYTF. For the CDR3, the DNA is TGTGCTAGTGGTTTTTTCTCGGGCAGGGCTCACGATGGCTACACCTTC.

The V gene is TRBV28, the J gene TRBJ1-1, with D tentatively TRBD1 (6 bases). The V gene lost 3 bases and the J gene lost 5 bases, with 7 bases spanning the gap. Germline CDR1 is MDHEN and CDR2 is SYDVKM. This CDR3 comprises 12 residues. In DNA, the CDR3 is TGTGCCAGCAGTTTTAGGGGGACTGAAGCTTTCTTT. Translating gives CASSFRGTEAFF.

The V call is TRBV29-1, the J call TRBJ2-1, with 16 bases aligning to TRBD2. The V and J ends lost 5 bases and 1 base, in that order; junction bases with no gene match: 5. CDR3 length: 17 residues. Germline V gene lookup returns CDR1 SQVTM and CDR2 ANQGSEA. CDR3: CSVKKGLAGGSYNEQFF. CDR3 in DNA: TGCAGCGTTAAAAAGGGACTAGCGGGGGGGTCCTACAATGAGCAGTTCTTC.

This sequence joins TRBV7-2 and TRBJ1-2; no firm D call. The germline V gene has CDR1 SGHTA and CDR2 FQGNSA. CDR3 size: 13 residues. V lost 6 bases and J 5 bases, leaving 13 bases between the germline ends. CDR3 region: CASRSNSSYGYTF. DNA of the CDR3: TGTGCCAGCAGGTCGAACAGCTCGTATGGCTACACCTTC.

The V gene is TRBV4-2, the J gene TRBJ2-3; D gene uncertain. V gave up 0 bases and J gave up 9 bases, with 13 bases separating them. CDR1 is LGHNA and CDR2 is YNFKEQ in the germline V gene. The CDR3 is 14 residues long. CDR3 loop: CASSQDMAGETQYF. For the CDR3, the DNA is TGTGCCAGCAGCCAAGACATGGCAGGCGAGACGCAGTATTTT.

The CDR3 region is CASSHCSGPDYNEQFF. The CDR3 DNA follows: TGTGCCAGCAGCCACTGTAGCGGTCCTGACTACAATGAGCAGTTCTTC. The gene calls are TRBV4-2 and TRBJ2-1; maybe TRBD2 (6 bases). The CDR3 sequence is 16 residues long. Trimming took 3 bases from V and 3 from J, leaving 15 bases between them. The germline gives CDR1 LGHNA, CDR2 YNFKEQ.

The V gene is TRBV27, the J gene TRBJ1-1; 8 bases are shared with TRBD1. V gave up 5 bases and J gave up 7 bases; unmatched junction bases: 12. This CDR3 is 15 amino acids long. Germline V gives CDR1 MNHEY, CDR2 SMNVEV (reference sequence). CDR3: CASSTRDRTKFEAFF. The CDR3 nucleotides read TGTGCCAGCAGTACCCGGGACAGGACGAAATTTGAAGCTTTCTTT.

V and J are TRBV9 and TRBJ2-2; 11 bases match TRBD2. V lost 2 bases to trimming and J lost 1 base; unmatched junction nucleotides: 13. The CDR3 is made up of 20 amino acids. Germline CDR1 is SGDLS and CDR2 is YYNGEE. The CDR3 sequence is CASSVIPLSGGAMNTGELFF. The CDR3 coding sequence is TGTGCCAGCAGCGTCATCCCCCTTAGCGGGGGGGCCATGAACACCGGGGAGCTGTTTTTT.

The chain uses TRBV7-9 and TRBJ1-2, with D perhaps matching TRBD1 (6 bases). Trimming cost V 5 bases and J 7 bases, with 26 bases left between them. Germline loops: CDR1 SEHNR, CDR2 FQNEAQ (reference sequence). The CDR3 is 17 amino acids. The CDR3 reads CASSPTLTGKLGRGYTF. The CDR3 DNA reads as TGTGCCAGCAGCCCCACCCTAACAGGGAAACTTGGGCGTGGCTACACCTTC.

The V gene is TRBV6-4, the J gene TRBJ2-1, with D tentatively TRBD2 (6 bases). The CDR3 extends over 17 amino acids. Germline CDR1 is MRHNA and CDR2 is SNTAGT. The ends were cut back, 7 bases at V and 9 bases at J, with 28 bases in the middle. CDR3 amino acids: CASTRSRRDGLGGEQFF. The CDR3 DNA reads as TGTGCCAGCACAAGATCTCGGCGGGACGGTTTGGGGGGTGAGCAGTTCTTC.

This chain links TRBV28 with TRBJ2-2; maybe TRBD1 (5 bases). V lost 3 bases, J lost 4 bases, and 12 bases lay in between. CDR1 and CDR2 (germline): MDHEN, SYDVKM. The CDR3 is 15 residues long. The CDR3 bases are TGTGCCAGCAGTTTGGTCAGGGTTGGCACCGGGGAGCTGTTTTTT. Translated, it gives CASSLVRVGTGELFF.

J is TRBJ1-5 and V is TRBV4-1; TRBD1 is a possible D gene (5 bases). Germline V lookup: CDR1 MGHRA, CDR2 YSYEKL. V was trimmed by 3 bases and J by 0 bases, leaving 21 bases between them. This CDR3 spans 19 amino acids. The CDR3 region has the DNA TGCGCCAGCAGCCACGCGTTAGAGACAGCACTATATAGCAATCAGCCCCAGCATTTT. Amino acid sequence: CASSHALETALYSNQPQHF.

The chain links TRBV28 to TRBJ2-7; 12 nucleotides align to TRBD1. Looked up from germline, CDR1 is MDHEN and CDR2 is SYDVKM. The J segment lost 9 bases and the V segment lost 2 bases, leaving 26 bases of the junction unmatched. This CDR3 is 21 amino acids long. CDR3 in DNA: TGTGCCAGCAGTTTAACGGTGACCCCGGGACAGGGGGCGCCTATCCGACCGGGGCAGTACTTC. As protein: CASSLTVTPGQGAPIRPGQYF.

The chain carries TRBV2 and TRBJ2-1; TRBD2 matches 9 bases. CDR1 SNHLY and CDR2 FYNNEI come from the germline V gene. With 1 base clipped from V and 1 base from J, the junction kept 5 bases outside the gene matches. The CDR3 is 17 residues long. The CDR3 loop is CASSEVLLAGSYNEQFF. The CDR3 region has the DNA TGTGCCAGCAGTGAAGTTTTGCTAGCGGGATCCTACAATGAGCAGTTCTTC.

This chain connects TRBV19 to TRBJ1-5; a possible D gene is TRBD1 (6 bases). CDR3 length equals 16 residues. CDR1 LNHDA and CDR2 SQIVND come from the germline V gene (reference sequence). V was cut by 7 bases and J by 0 bases, with 16 bases left in between. CDR3 amino acids: CASTPRGSDSNQPQHF. CDR3 DNA sequence: TGTGCCAGTACCCCTAGGGGGTCCGATAGCAATCAGCCCCAGCATTTT.

As concerns this clone: The germline gene is not matched at one end of the junction; a read error may be the cause. V is TRBV29-1 and J is TRBJ1-3; the D gene is possibly TRBD1 (5 bases). The CDR3 contains 15 residues. CDR1 and CDR2 from the germline V gene are SQVTM and ANQGSEA. The CDR3 loop is CSVEDRGRAGNTIYF. The CDR3 bases are TGCAGCGTAGAAGATAGGGGCAGGGCTGGAAACACCATATATTTT.

The chain links TRBV27 to TRBJ2-5; D might be TRBD1 (5 bases). The assigned J gene may be wrong: the sequence end matches TRBJ2-7 better. The CDR3 totals 15 residues. The V gene's germline CDR1 is MNHEY and CDR2 SMNVEV (reference sequence). CDR3: CASSLRGHWDYEQYF. The CDR3 DNA follows: TGTGCCAGCAGTTTAAGGGGCCATTGGGATTACGAGCAGTACTTC.

The chain is built from TRBV7-8 and TRBJ2-3; TRBD1 matches at 8 bases. The CDR3 has 17 residues. With V trimmed by 0 bases and J by 4 bases, 9 bases remained unmatched. Germline V lookup: CDR1 SGHVS, CDR2 FQNEAQ. The CDR3 reads CASSLARLTGGPDTQYF. CDR3 DNA sequence: TGTGCCAGCAGCTTAGCGCGATTAACAGGGGGACCAGATACGCAGTATTTT.

The CDR3 DNA reads TGTGCCAGCAGCTTAAGTGGCGGGGGGGCTGGGACCCAGTACTTC. It is translated as CASSLSGGGAGTQYF. The rearrangement links TRBV7-2 to TRBJ2-5; 9 bases are shared with TRBD2. The V gene's germline CDR1 is SGHTA and CDR2 FQGNSA. V was clipped by 2 bases and J by 7 bases; unmatched bases: 8. The CDR3 is 15 amino acids.

J is TRBJ1-5 and V is TRBV6-1; D is undetermined. This CDR3 region has 14 residues. Trimming removed 2 bases from V and 8 bases from J, with 13 bases in between. Germline CDR1 is MNHNS and CDR2 is SASEGT. In DNA, the CDR3 is TGTGCCAGCAGTGAATCGACTGGGAGGAAGCCCCAGCATTTT. Translation: CASSESTGRKPQHF.

V is TRBV18 and J is TRBJ2-1; possible D gene TRBD1, 6 bases. Deletions cut 3 bases from V and 0 bases from J, with 18 bases between. This CDR3 has 18 residues. The V gene's germline CDR1 is KGHSH and CDR2 LQKENI. The CDR3 loop reads CASSPFITGLSSYNEQFF. The CDR3 DNA is TGTGCCAGCTCACCGTTCATTACAGGGCTTAGCTCCTACAATGAGCAGTTCTTC.

This clone was counted only a few times. The gene calls are TRBV9 and TRBJ1-2; 10 bases match TRBD1. After removal of 4 bases from V and 3 bases from J, the junction contained 6 bases not matched to a gene. The CDR3 length is 15 residues. In germline, CDR1 is SGDLS, CDR2 YYNGEE. The CDR3 loop is CASSPGQGFDYGYTF. The CDR3 DNA is TGTGCCAGCAGCCCGGGACAGGGGTTCGACTATGGCTACACCTTC. The variable domain in full, completed from reference TRBV9 and TRBJ1-2, reads DSGVTQTPKHLITATGQRVTLRCSPRSGDLSVYWYQQSLDQGLQFLIQYYNGEERAKGNILERFSAQQFPDLHSELNLSSLELGDSALYFCASSPGQGFDYGYTFGSGTRLTVV.

The chain couples TRBV6-6 to TRBJ2-7, with D perhaps TRBD1 (5 bases). Germline-derived CDR1 and CDR2 are MNHNY and SVGAGI (reference sequence). This CDR3 is 12 amino acids long. V lost 7 bases, J lost 3 bases, and 10 bases lay in between. The CDR3 nucleotides read TGTGCCAGCAAACCAGGGAACTACGAGCAGTACTTC. Residues: CASKPGNYEQYF.

The V gene is TRBV5-1, the J gene TRBJ1-1; no reliable D call. V lost 0 bases and J 1 base, leaving 19 bases between the germline ends. From germline, CDR1 is SGHRS and CDR2 YFSETQ. The CDR3 covers 18 residues. Here the CDR3 DNA reads TGCGCCAGCAGCTTGGCCTTTGGCCCGGGAAGGAGGAACACTGAAGCTTTCTTT. This codes for CASSLAFGPGRRNTEAFF.

The J gene is TRBJ2-5, the V gene TRBV4-3; 9 nucleotides align to TRBD1. CDR3 length equals 15 residues. Per the germline V gene, CDR1 is LGHNA and CDR2 is YSLEER. V shed 8 bases and J 0 bases; nucleotides not matched to a gene: 7. The CDR3 reads CASGGRDRDQETQYF. CDR3 sequence (DNA): TGCGCCAGCGGAGGCCGGGACAGGGACCAAGAGACCCAGTACTTC.

V is TRBV7-9 and J is TRBJ1-1; D uncertain. The CDR3 is made up of 14 amino acids. V lost 3 bases, J lost 1 base, and 9 bases lay in between. Germline loops: CDR1 SEHNR, CDR2 FQNEAQ (reference sequence). The CDR3 DNA follows: TGTGCCAGCAGCTTGCTCGGGAGGAACACTGAAGCTTTCTTT. Protein: CASSLLGRNTEAFF.

The V and J genes are TRBV19 and TRBJ2-2, with TRBD2 matching 14 bases. CDR1 is LNHDA and CDR2 is SQIVND in the germline V gene (reference sequence). This CDR3 is built from 20 residues. J was trimmed by 0 bases and V by 6 bases; bases with no gene match: 12. Here the CDR3 DNA reads TGTGCCAGTAGGATTGACCAGGGACTAGCGGGGGCCGCGAACACCGGGGAGCTGTTTTTT. Translation gives CASRIDQGLAGAANTGELFF.

This chain links TRBV28 with TRBJ1-2, with TRBD1 matching 7 bases. Germline CDR1 and CDR2: MDHEN and SYDVKM. Losses at the gene ends were 5 bases for V and 6 bases for J; bases not matched to a gene: 9. The CDR3 loop spans 14 amino acids. CDR3 sequence (DNA): TGTGCCAGCAGTCACCCGGACAGGCGCCATGGCTACACCTTC. Residues: CASSHPDRRHGYTF.